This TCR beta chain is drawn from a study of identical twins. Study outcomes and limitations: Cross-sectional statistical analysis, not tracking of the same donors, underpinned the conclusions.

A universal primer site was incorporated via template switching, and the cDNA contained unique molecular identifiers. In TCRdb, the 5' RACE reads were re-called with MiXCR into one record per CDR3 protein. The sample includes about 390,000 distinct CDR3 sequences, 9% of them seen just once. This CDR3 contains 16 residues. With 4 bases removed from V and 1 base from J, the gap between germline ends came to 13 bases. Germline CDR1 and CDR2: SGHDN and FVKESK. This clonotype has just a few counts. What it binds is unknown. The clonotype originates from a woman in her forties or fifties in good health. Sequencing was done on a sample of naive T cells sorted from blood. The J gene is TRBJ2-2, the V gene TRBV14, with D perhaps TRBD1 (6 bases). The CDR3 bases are TGTGCCAGCAGCCCTTTCCTGACAGGGAACACCGGGGAGCTGTTTTTT. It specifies CASSPFLTGNTGELFF.